This TCR beta chain originates from a study of identical twins. Germline trimming cut 4 bases from V and 8 bases from J; bases unmatched to any gene: 11. This CDR3 spans 17 amino acids. Germline lookup yields CDR1 SGHRS and CDR2 YFSETQ. MiXCR, run by TCRdb on the 5' RACE reads, gives a single entry per CDR3 protein. The sample yields under 800,000 distinct CDR3 sequences, about 20% seen once. The same data also went into a second study, on T cells expressing NK-cell markers.

The sequencing input was PBMCs. V gene TRBV5-1 combines with J gene TRBJ2-1; 14 nucleotides line up with TRBD2. The sequence was collected from a woman younger than 35 in good health. The CDR3 region has the DNA TGCGCCAGCAGCCCCGGTTTTATGGGACTAGCGGGAGATGAGCAGTTCTTC. Translating it yields CASSPGFMGLAGDEQFF.